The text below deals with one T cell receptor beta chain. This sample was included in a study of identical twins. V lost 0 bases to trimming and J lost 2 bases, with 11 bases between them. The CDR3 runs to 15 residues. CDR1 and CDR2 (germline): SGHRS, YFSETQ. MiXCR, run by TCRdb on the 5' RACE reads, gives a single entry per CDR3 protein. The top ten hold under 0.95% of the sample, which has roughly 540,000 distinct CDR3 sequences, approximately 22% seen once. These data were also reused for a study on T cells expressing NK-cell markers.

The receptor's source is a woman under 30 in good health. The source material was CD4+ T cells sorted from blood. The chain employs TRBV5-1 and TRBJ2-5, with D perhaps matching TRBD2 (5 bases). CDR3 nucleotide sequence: TGCGCCAGCAGCTTGGAAGGAAGGAGGCAAGAGACCCAGTACTTC. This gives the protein CASSLEGRRQETQYF.